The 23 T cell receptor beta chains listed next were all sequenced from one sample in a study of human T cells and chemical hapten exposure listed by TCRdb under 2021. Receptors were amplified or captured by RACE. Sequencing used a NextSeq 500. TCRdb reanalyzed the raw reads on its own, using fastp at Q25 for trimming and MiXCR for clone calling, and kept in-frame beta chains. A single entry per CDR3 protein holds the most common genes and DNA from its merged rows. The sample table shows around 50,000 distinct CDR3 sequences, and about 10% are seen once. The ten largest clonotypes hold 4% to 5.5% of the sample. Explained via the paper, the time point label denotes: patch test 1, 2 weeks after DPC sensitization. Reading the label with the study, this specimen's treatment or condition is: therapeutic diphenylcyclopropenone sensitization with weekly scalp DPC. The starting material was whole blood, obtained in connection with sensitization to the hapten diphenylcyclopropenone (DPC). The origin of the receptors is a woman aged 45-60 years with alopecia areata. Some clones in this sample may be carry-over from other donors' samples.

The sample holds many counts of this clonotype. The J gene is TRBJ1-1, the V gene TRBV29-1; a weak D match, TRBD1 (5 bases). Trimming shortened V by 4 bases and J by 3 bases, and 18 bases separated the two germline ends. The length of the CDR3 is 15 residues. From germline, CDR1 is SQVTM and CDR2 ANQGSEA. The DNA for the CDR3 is TGCAGCGTTGTAACCGGGACGGACTACGACACTGAAGCTTTCTTT. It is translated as CSVVTGTDYDTEAFF.

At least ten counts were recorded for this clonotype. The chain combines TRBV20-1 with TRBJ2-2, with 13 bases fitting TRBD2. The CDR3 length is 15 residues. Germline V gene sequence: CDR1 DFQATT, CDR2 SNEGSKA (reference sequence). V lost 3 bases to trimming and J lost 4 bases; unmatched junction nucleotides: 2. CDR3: CSARRLAGGTGELFF. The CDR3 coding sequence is TGCAGTGCTAGGCGACTAGCGGGAGGCACCGGGGAGCTGTTTTTT.

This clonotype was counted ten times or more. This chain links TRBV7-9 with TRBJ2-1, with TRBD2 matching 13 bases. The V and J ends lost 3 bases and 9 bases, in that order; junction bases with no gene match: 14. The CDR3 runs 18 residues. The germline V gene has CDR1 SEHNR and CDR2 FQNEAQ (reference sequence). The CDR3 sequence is CASSFEITGTSGKGEQFF. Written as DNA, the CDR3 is TGTGCCAGCAGCTTTGAAATAACCGGGACTAGCGGGAAGGGTGAGCAGTTCTTC.

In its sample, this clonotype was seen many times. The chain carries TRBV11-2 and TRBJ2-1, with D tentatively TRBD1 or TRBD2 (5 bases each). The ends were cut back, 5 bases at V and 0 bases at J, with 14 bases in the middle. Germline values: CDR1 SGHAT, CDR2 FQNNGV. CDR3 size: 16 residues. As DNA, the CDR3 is TGTGCCAGCAGCCCGGGACCTATCAGCTCCTACAATGAGCAGTTCTTC. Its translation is CASSPGPISSYNEQFF.

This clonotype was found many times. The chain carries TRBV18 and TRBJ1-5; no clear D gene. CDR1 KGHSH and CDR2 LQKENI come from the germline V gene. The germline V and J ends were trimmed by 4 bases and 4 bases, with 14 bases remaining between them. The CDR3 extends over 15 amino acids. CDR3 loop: CASSLTDSRNQPQHF. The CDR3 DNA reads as TGTGCCAGCTCACTTACAGATAGTAGAAATCAGCCCCAGCATTTT.

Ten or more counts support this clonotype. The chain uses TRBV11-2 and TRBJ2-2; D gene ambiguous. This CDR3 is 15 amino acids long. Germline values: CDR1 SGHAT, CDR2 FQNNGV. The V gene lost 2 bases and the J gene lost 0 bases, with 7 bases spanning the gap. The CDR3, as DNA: TGTGCCAGCAGCTTAAATCCTACGAACACCGGGGAGCTGTTTTTT. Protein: CASSLNPTNTGELFF.

This CDR3 is CASSSSQGGEKLFF. Here the CDR3 DNA reads TGTGCCAGCAGCTCCTCGCAGGGGGGAGAAAAACTGTTTTTT. This chain uses TRBV3-1 with TRBJ1-4; 7 nucleotides align to TRBD1. V lost 5 bases and J lost 8; bases outside the gene matches: 8. Germline CDR1 and CDR2: LGHDT and YNNKEL (reference sequence). CDR3 size: 14 residues.

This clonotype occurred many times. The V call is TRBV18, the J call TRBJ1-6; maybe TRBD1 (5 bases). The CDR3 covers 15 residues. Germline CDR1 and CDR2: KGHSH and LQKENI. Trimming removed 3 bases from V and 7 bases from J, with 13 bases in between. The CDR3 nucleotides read TGTGCCAGCTCACCGTTAGACAGTGGAAATTCACCCCTCCACTTT. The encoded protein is CASSPLDSGNSPLHF.

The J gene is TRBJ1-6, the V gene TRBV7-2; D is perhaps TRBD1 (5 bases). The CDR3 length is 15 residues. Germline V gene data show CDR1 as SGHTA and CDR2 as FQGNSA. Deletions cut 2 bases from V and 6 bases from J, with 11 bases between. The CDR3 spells CASSLSAGGNSPLHF. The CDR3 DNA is TGTGCCAGCAGCTTATCTGCCGGGGGTAATTCACCCCTCCACTTT.

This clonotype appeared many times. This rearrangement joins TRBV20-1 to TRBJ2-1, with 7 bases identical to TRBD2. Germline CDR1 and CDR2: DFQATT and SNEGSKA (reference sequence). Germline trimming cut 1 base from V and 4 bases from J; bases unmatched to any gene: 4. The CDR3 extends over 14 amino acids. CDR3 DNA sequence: TGCAGTGCTAGAGGGCTAGCGGTTTACAATGAGCAGTTCTTC. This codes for CSARGLAVYNEQFF.

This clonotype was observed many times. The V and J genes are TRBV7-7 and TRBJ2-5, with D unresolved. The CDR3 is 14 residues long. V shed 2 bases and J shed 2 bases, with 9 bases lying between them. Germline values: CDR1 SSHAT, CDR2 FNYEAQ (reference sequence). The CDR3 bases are TGTGCCAGCAGCTTATCCGGGTGGCAAGAGACCCAGTACTTC. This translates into CASSLSGWQETQYF. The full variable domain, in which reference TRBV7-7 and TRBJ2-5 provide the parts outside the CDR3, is GAGVSQSPRYKVTKRGQDVTLRCDPISSHATLYWYQQALGQGPEFLTYFNYEAQPDKSGLPSDRFSAERPEGSISTLTIQRTEQRDSAMYRCASSLSGWQETQYFGPGTRLLVL.

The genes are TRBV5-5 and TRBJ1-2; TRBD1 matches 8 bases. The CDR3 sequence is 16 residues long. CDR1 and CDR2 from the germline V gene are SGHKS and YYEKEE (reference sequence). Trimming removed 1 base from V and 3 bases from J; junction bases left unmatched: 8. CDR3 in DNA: TGTGCCAGCAGCTTGCGTCCGGACAGGGTTGACTATGGCTACACCTTC. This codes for CASSLRPDRVDYGYTF.

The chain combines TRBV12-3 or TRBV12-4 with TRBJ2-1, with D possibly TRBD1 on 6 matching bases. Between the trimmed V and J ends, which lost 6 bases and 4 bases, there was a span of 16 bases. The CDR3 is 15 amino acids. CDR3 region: CASRRGSGSYNEQFF. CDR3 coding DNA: TGTGCCAGCAGAAGGGGGAGCGGTAGTTACAATGAGCAGTTCTTC.

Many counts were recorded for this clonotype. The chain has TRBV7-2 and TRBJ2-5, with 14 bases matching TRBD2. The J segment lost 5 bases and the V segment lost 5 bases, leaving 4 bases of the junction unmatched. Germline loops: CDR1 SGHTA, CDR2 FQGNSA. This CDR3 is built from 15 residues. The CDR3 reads CASSPGLAGVETQYF. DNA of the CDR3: TGTGCCAGCAGCCCGGGACTAGCGGGAGTTGAGACCCAGTACTTC.

For the CDR3, the DNA is TGTGCCAGCACCGGAAGAAGTTCAGGATCACCCCTCCACTTT. The encoded protein is CASTGRSSGSPLHF. The genes are TRBV12-3 or TRBV12-4 and TRBJ1-6; the D is unclear. The length of the CDR3 is 14 residues. Deletions cut 7 bases from V and 10 bases from J, with 17 bases between.

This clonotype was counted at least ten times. The CDR3 DNA sequence: TGTGCCAGCAGCTTCCTGACAGGAGGATTAACCGAGCAGTACTTC. Translating it yields CASSFLTGGLTEQYF. The rearrangement uses TRBV11-2 and TRBJ2-7; D possibly corresponds to TRBD1 (6 bases). The germline gives CDR1 SGHAT, CDR2 FQNNGV. This CDR3 is built from 15 residues. V dropped 3 bases and J dropped 6 bases, with 18 bases sitting between them.

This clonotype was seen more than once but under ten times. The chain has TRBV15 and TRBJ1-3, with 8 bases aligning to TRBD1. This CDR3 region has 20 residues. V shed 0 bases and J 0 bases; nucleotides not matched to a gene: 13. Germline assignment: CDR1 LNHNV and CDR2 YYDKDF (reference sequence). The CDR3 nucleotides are TGTGCCACCAGCAGAGATCGCAATAAGGGGACAGGATTCTCTGGAAACACCATATATTTT. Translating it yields CATSRDRNKGTGFSGNTIYF.

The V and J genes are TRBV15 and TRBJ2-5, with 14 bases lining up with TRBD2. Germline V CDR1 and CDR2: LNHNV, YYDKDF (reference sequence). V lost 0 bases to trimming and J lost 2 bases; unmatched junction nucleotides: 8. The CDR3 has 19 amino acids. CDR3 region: CATSRDRRTSGRSQETQYF. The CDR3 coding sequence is TGTGCCACCAGCAGAGATCGACGGACTAGCGGGAGGTCACAAGAGACCCAGTACTTC.

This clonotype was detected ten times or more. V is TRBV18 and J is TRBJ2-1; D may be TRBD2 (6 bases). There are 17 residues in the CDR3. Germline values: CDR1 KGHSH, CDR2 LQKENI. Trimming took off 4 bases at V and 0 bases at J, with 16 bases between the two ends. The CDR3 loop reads CASSQTGRGSSYNEQFF. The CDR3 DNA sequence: TGTGCCAGCTCACAAACCGGGCGGGGATCCTCCTACAATGAGCAGTTCTTC.

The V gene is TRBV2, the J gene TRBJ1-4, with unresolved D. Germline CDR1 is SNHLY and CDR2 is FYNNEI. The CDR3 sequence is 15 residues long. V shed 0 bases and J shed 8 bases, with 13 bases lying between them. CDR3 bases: TGTGCCAGCAGTGAAGCTAAGGCGTCGCTGGAAAAACTGTTTTTT. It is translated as CASSEAKASLEKLFF.

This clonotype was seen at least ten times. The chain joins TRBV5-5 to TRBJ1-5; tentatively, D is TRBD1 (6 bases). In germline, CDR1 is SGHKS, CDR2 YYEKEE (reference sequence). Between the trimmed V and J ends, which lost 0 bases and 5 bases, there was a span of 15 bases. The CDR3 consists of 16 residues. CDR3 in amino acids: CASSLGSGGAYQPQHF. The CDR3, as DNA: TGTGCCAGCAGCTTGGGTAGTGGGGGGGCGTATCAGCCCCAGCATTTT.

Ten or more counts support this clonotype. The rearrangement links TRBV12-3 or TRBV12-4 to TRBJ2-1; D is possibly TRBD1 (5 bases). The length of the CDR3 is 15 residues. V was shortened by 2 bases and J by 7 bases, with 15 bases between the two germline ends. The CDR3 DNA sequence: TGTGCCAGCAGTTTAAGAGTGGCAGGGTGGAATGAGCAGTTCTTC. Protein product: CASSLRVAGWNEQFF.

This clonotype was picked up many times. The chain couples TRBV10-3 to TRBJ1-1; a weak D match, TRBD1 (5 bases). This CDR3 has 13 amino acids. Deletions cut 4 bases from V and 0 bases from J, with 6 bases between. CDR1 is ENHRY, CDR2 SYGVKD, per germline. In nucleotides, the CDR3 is TGTGCCATCAGTGGACAGCTGAACACTGAAGCTTTCTTT. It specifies CAISGQLNTEAFF.